This T cell receptor beta chain was captured by sequencing in a study of T cell repertoires in cytomegalovirus infection (dated by TCRdb to the late 2010s). Broadly, across the study: Recently identified HLA-C-restricted CMV epitopes, whose presentation resists viral immunomodulation, were targeted by peptide stimulations together with well-studied HLA-B-restricted epitopes. Donor HLA type was relevant to the analysis, because carriage of CMV infection together with the matching HLA type was indicated by public TCR beta signatures.

The treatment or condition label, read with the paper, signifies: in vitro stimulation with specific CMV peptide epitopes to enrich CMV-specific T cells. General findings and caveats noted by the study authors: The ex vivo response was dominated by HLA-C-restricted CMV-specific TCR beta clonotypes, and the single most frequent clonotype in two of eight donors was supplied by these HLA-C-restricted clonotypes. In both this cohort and an independent cohort of several hundred donors, the cumulative frequency of public TCR beta family members distinguished carriers of CMV infection plus the relevant HLA type.

In this sample, this clonotype turned up a few times. Its specific antigen is unknown. Base qualities are not at hand, and no much larger clone is one base apart. Sequencing used an Illumina HiSeq 1500. TCRdb trimmed the raw reads at Q25, called clones with MiXCR and kept productive beta chains. Rows with one shared CDR3 protein collapse into an entry with the most common genes and DNA. The sample table contains 60,000 to 80,000 distinct CDR3 sequences; only one count was recorded for 20% of them. The ten top clones hold 73% of the sample. V is cut by 0 bases and J by 3 bases, and the space between the germline ends is 11 bases. Including cysteine and phenylalanine, the CDR3 has 15 amino acids. Solely the CDR3 DNA is kept, with 45 bases framed from the first base. CDR1 and CDR2, per the germline V gene (reference sequence), are MNHNY and SVGAGI.

Sequencing used CD8+ T cells from cultured PBMCs, obtained from culture after CMV antigen stimulation. This TCR came from a human donor in good health (CMV status not recorded). Some clones in this sample may be carry-over from other donors' samples. The rearranged chain carries TRBV6-6 and TRBJ1-1; D gene: possibly TRBD1, on 5 matching bases. The nucleotide sequence is TGTGCCAGCAGTTACTCAGGGGCGCGGGACACTGAAGCTTTCTTT. Translated, it gives CASSYSGARDTEAFF.